Listed here are 17 T cell receptor beta chains from one sample, sequenced in a study of lymphopenia after photon versus proton radiotherapy. Some clones are missing from TCRdb's copy, which holds only in-frame ones; the method was immunoSEQ multiplex PCR. The sample yields more than 9,500 clones, more than 70% seen once. Sequences were derived from peripheral blood, sampled from a patient treated with proton-based radiotherapy. The source is a man aged 55-75 years with pancreatic cancer.

V is TRBV7-3 and J is TRBJ2-1, with D possibly being TRBD1 (5 bases). CDR3 length: 14 amino acids. Trimming pared 5 bases from V and 0 bases from J, leaving 8 bases between. Germline loops: CDR1 SGHTA, CDR2 FQGTGA. The DNA of the CDR3 is TGTGCCAGCAGCCAAGACAGCTCCTACAATGAGCAGTTCTTC. Translating gives CASSQDSSYNEQFF.

CDR3: CASSSEGASTDTQYF. CDR3 nucleotide sequence: TGCGCCAGCAGCAGCGAAGGCGCCAGCACAGATACGCAGTATTTT. This chain uses TRBV4-1 with TRBJ2-3; D ambiguous. CDR1 and CDR2 (germline): MGHRA, YSYEKL. The V and J ends lost 5 bases and 0 bases respectively, with 12 bases between them. This CDR3 region has 15 residues.

The chain combines TRBV19 with TRBJ1-4; D unresolved. The V end was cut by 4 bases, the J end by 8 bases, with 11 bases between. This CDR3 contains 13 residues. Germline assignment: CDR1 LNHDA and CDR2 SQIVND (reference sequence). The CDR3 here is CASSSQKHEKLFF. The CDR3, as DNA: TGTGCCAGTAGTAGTCAAAAGCACGAAAAACTGTTTTTT. The whole variable domain, remainder taken from reference TRBV19 and TRBJ1-4, is DGGITQSPKYLFRKEGQNVTLSCEQNLNHDAMYWYRQDPGQGLRLIYYSQIVNDFQKGDIAEGYSVSREKKESFPLTVTSAQKNPTAFYLCASSSQKHEKLFFGSGTQLSVL.

The chain couples TRBV2 to TRBJ2-1; D remains unclear. This CDR3 has 11 amino acids. Trimming removed 4 bases from V and 4 bases from J, with 2 bases in between. CDR1 SNHLY and CDR2 FYNNEI come from the germline V gene. The DNA for the CDR3 is TGTGCCAGCAGTGGGTACAATGAGCAGTTCTTC. The encoded protein is CASSGYNEQFF.

The genes are TRBV4-2 and TRBJ1-1; the D is unclear. This CDR3 has 15 amino acids. V lost 3 bases and J lost 5, with 16 bases in between. Germline V CDR1 and CDR2: LGHNA, YNFKEQ. The CDR3 region has the DNA TGTGCCAGCAGCCAGGGCTTTGTGGGGAGGACTGAAGCTTTCTTT. This encodes CASSQGFVGRTEAFF.

The rearrangement links TRBV6-5 to TRBJ1-3; D perhaps matches TRBD1 (5 bases). The ends were cut back, 6 bases at V and 0 bases at J, with 12 bases in the middle. This CDR3 comprises 15 residues. Germline-derived CDR1 and CDR2 are MNHEY and SVGAGI. Here the CDR3 reads CASSQDRYSGNTIYF. In DNA form, the CDR3 reads TGTGCCAGCAGCCAAGACAGATACTCTGGAAACACCATATATTTT.

V gene TRBV7-9 combines with J gene TRBJ2-2; D is unresolved. This CDR3 has 15 amino acids. CDR1 is SEHNR, CDR2 FQNEAQ, per germline (reference sequence). Trimming pared 3 bases from V and 6 bases from J, leaving 14 bases between. DNA of the CDR3: TGTGCCAGCAGCTTCTCATTAGGGTATCCCGGGGAGCTGTTTTTT. It yields the protein CASSFSLGYPGELFF.

The chain employs TRBV30 and TRBJ2-7, with 8 nucleotides matching TRBD1. J lost 0 bases, V lost 1 base, and 11 bases had no gene match. Germline-derived CDR1 and CDR2 are GTSNPN and SVGIG (reference sequence). This CDR3 contains 17 residues. CDR3 nucleotide sequence: TGTGCCTGGAGTGGGGCAGGGGGCTACCTCACCTCCTACGAGCAGTACTTC. It yields the protein CAWSGAGGYLTSYEQYF.

The chain carries TRBV7-2 and TRBJ1-5, with D unresolved. The germline CDR1 and CDR2 sequences are SGHTA and FQGNSA. This CDR3 has 13 amino acids. V was cut by 6 bases and J by 6 bases, with 12 bases left in between. The DNA for the CDR3 is TGTGCCAGCAGGGCAGACGGGTCTCAGCCCCAGCATTTT. This gives the protein CASRADGSQPQHF.

The rearrangement links TRBV6-1 to TRBJ1-5; no firm D call. CDR3 length equals 13 residues. V lost 3 bases, J lost 6 bases, and 9 bases lay in between. The germline V gene has CDR1 MNHNS and CDR2 SASEGT. The CDR3 loop reads CASSENAGQPQHF. CDR3 coding DNA: TGTGCCAGCAGTGAGAACGCGGGTCAGCCCCAGCATTTT.

This chain joins TRBV27 and TRBJ1-1; possible D gene TRBD1, 6 bases. V was clipped by 2 bases and J by 5 bases, with 21 bases between them. The CDR3 is made up of 17 amino acids. The V gene's germline CDR1 is MNHEY and CDR2 SMNVEV (reference sequence). The CDR3: CASSLGRPTGIGTEAFF. For the CDR3, the DNA is TGTGCCAGCAGTTTAGGACGCCCTACAGGGATTGGAACTGAAGCTTTCTTT.

The V call is TRBV18, the J call TRBJ1-2, with 7 bases matching TRBD1. CDR1 and CDR2 (germline): KGHSH, LQKENI. V lost 6 bases, J lost 7 bases, and 8 bases stayed unmatched. CDR3 size: 13 residues. This chain's CDR3 is CASSQLRTGGYTF. In nucleotides, the CDR3 is TGTGCCAGCTCTCAACTGCGGACAGGTGGCTACACCTTC.

This chain connects TRBV14 to TRBJ2-2; D could derive from TRBD1 or TRBD2 (5 bases each). The germline V gene encodes CDR1 SGHDN and CDR2 FVKESK. V lost 1 base and J lost 2, with 14 bases in between. The CDR3 extends over 17 amino acids. The CDR3 region is CASSQGLGELNTGELFF. Written as DNA, the CDR3 is TGTGCCAGCAGCCAAGGGTTGGGGGAACTAAACACCGGGGAGCTGTTTTTT.

The chain carries TRBV4-3 and TRBJ1-3; D is unresolved. Trimming pared 0 bases from V and 2 bases from J, leaving 11 bases between. Per germline, CDR1 LGHNA and CDR2 YSLEER. The CDR3 runs 16 residues. The DNA of the CDR3 is TGCGCCAGCAGCCAAGAAGAAAGAGGGCCTGGAAACACCATATATTTT. Its translation is CASSQEERGPGNTIYF.

The chain carries TRBV27 and TRBJ2-4; D is unresolved. This CDR3 is built from 15 residues. CDR1 and CDR2 (germline): MNHEY, SMNVEV (reference sequence). V shed 6 bases and J shed 6 bases, with 18 bases lying between them. CDR3 sequence reads: CASSPTTSEGNIQYF. For the CDR3, the DNA is TGTGCCAGCAGCCCAACCACGTCGGAAGGAAACATTCAGTACTTC.

The chain employs TRBV5-1 and TRBJ2-2, with 9 bases matching TRBD1. The trim removed 4 bases at V and 4 bases at J, leaving 8 bases unmatched. Germline loops: CDR1 SGHRS, CDR2 YFSETQ. This CDR3 region has 16 residues. CDR3 nucleotides: TGCGCCAGCAGCCTACAGGGGGCTGGTACCACCGGGGAGCTGTTTTTT. Translated: CASSLQGAGTTGELFF.

The genes are TRBV5-1 and TRBJ1-2, with TRBD1 as a possible D gene (6 bases). The CDR3 loop spans 14 amino acids. The ends were cut back, 0 bases at V and 4 bases at J, with 10 bases in the middle. The germline V gene has CDR1 SGHRS and CDR2 YFSETQ. The CDR3: CASSLGGQFYGYTF. In DNA form, the CDR3 reads TGCGCCAGCAGCTTGGGAGGACAGTTCTATGGCTACACCTTC.